This TCR beta chain was sequenced during a study of shared T cell receptors in the human thymus. Generated by immunoSEQ multiplex PCR, the TCRdb table keeps only in-frame clones and is missing some. The sample records just under 550,000 clones, approximately 80% being singletons. The CDR3 is 18 residues long. Germline lookup yields CDR1 MNHEY and CDR2 SMNVEV (reference sequence). Trimming cost V 8 bases and J 1 base, with 26 bases left between them. These data also formed part of another study, on human thymus T cells.

The material sequenced was thymocytes. The sequence was obtained from a boy younger than two with a congenital heart defect. The V call is TRBV27, the J call TRBJ1-1, with D perhaps matching TRBD1 (5 bases). CDR3 in DNA: TGTGCCAGCGCAAGCATAGGCAATGTACAGGTCACGAACACTGAAGCTTTCTTT. This translates into CASASIGNVQVTNTEAFF.